These T cell receptor beta chains were read from a single sample in a study of identical twins. TCRdb reprocessed the 5' RACE reads with MiXCR, giving one entry per CDR3 protein. The profile shows approximately 670,000 distinct CDR3 sequences, 5.5% to 7.5% of them singletons. Sequencing was done on a sample of naive T cells sorted from blood. These receptors all stem from a man between 18 and 29 years old in good health. Each CDR3 is given with its conserved first and last residue. The order of the fields is D gene, J gene, V gene, clone size, CDR3 protein, CDR3 DNA. D genes are given only for firm matches. Only part of the rows carry a size: once, few, many, or a class if the clone is expanded.

>NA|TRBJ2-2|TRBV7-9|few
CASSFVVLGPGELFF
TGTGCCAGCAGCTTTGTTGTTTTGGGACCCGGGGAGCTGTTTTTT
>NA|TRBJ1-5|TRBV4-2|many
CASSQVWDIDQPQHF
TGTGCCAGCAGCCAAGTGTGGGACATTGATCAGCCCCAGCATTTT
>NA|TRBJ2-1|TRBV24-1|many
CATSGSFGYNEQFF
TGTGCCACCAGCGGGTCGTTCGGCTACAATGAGCAGTTCTTC
>NA|TRBJ1-2|TRBV4-1|many
CASSQDYGGGGYTF
TGCGCCAGCAGCCAAGATTACGGGGGCGGTGGCTACACCTTC
>NA|TRBJ2-2|TRBV4-3|NA
CASSHNSGVDSLTGELFF
TGCGCCAGCAGCCATAATTCAGGGGTGGACAGTTTAACCGGGGAGCTGTTTTTT
>TRBD1|TRBJ1-6|TRBV20-1|NA
CSAPWTGKGSPLHF
TGCAGTGCTCCGTGGACAGGGAAAGGATCACCCCTCCACTTT
>TRBD1|TRBJ2-3|TRBV24-1|many
CATRDPTGRDTQYF
TGTGCCACCAGAGACCCGACAGGGAGAGATACGCAGTATTTT
>NA|TRBJ2-7|TRBV27|NA
CASSLFVGTGEQYF
TGTGCCAGCAGTTTATTTGTCGGGACGGGTGAGCAGTACTTC
>NA|TRBJ2-3|TRBV27|many
CAARSWAGGNTQYF
TGTGCCGCCCGAAGCTGGGCAGGGGGGAATACGCAGTATTTT
>NA|TRBJ2-7|TRBV7-9|once
CASSLYDAAERSYEQYF
TGTGCCAGCAGCTTATATGACGCGGCAGAGAGATCCTACGAGCAGTACTTC
>NA|TRBJ1-2|TRBV6-5|few
CASSYRGQGLGGYTF
TGTGCCAGCAGTTACCGGGGACAAGGGCTCGGTGGCTACACCTTC
>TRBD1|TRBJ2-7|TRBV14|NA
CASSLQGLSSYEQYF
TGTGCCAGCAGCCTACAGGGGTTGAGCTCCTACGAGCAGTACTTC
>NA|TRBJ1-5|TRBV18|NA
CASSPSPEQPQHF
TGTGCCAGCTCACCCTCCCCGGAGCAGCCCCAGCATTTT
>NA|TRBJ2-1|TRBV7-2|many
CASSLGRVRLAIYNEQFF
TGTGCCAGCAGCTTGGGCAGGGTCCGGCTAGCAATTTACAATGAGCAGTTCTTC
>TRBD1|TRBJ1-2|TRBV24-1|many
CATSDHRTGNYGYTF
TGTGCCACCAGTGACCACCGGACAGGGAACTATGGCTACACCTTC
>NA|TRBJ2-1|TRBV7-2|NA
CASSSHFVNEQFF
TGTGCCAGCAGCTCCCACTTCGTCAATGAGCAGTTCTTC
>NA|TRBJ2-7|TRBV12-3/TRBV12-4|many
CASSSLTYEQYF
TGTGCCAGCAGTTCCCTTACCTACGAGCAGTACTTC
>NA|TRBJ2-7|TRBV14|few
CASSRLPYEQYF
TGTGCCAGCAGCAGACTCCCCTACGAGCAGTACTTC
>NA|TRBJ2-5|TRBV15|many
CATSRDELEELYF
TGTGCCACCAGCAGAGATGAGCTAGAAGAACTGTACTTC
>NA|TRBJ2-7|TRBV25-1|once
CASSDGQVGAYEQYF
TGTGCCAGCAGTGACGGCCAGGTTGGGGCCTACGAGCAGTACTTC
>TRBD1|TRBJ2-1|TRBV5-1|many
CASSLGQGVNEQFF
TGCGCCAGCAGCTTGGGACAGGGCGTCAATGAGCAGTTCTTC
>NA|TRBJ2-3|TRBV6-5|many
CASSYSQGTDTQYF
TGTGCCAGCAGTTACTCGCAGGGGACAGATACGCAGTATTTT
>TRBD1|TRBJ1-3|TRBV6-1|few
CASKQGLGNTIYF
TGTGCCAGCAAACAGGGGCTTGGAAACACCATATATTTT
>NA|TRBJ1-1|TRBV5-6|many
CASSYQGYEAFF
TGTGCCAGCAGCTACCAGGGTTATGAAGCTTTCTTT
>TRBD1|TRBJ2-4|TRBV12-3/TRBV12-4|NA
CASQRGQGKNIQYF
TGTGCCAGCCAGCGAGGACAGGGAAAAAACATTCAGTACTTC
>NA|TRBJ2-3|TRBV29-1|many
CSAGDTQYF
TGCAGCGCGGGAGATACGCAGTATTTT
>NA|TRBJ2-7|TRBV28|many
CANSRRGAYEQYF
TGTGCCAACTCGCGACGAGGGGCCTACGAGCAGTACTTC
>TRBD2|TRBJ2-3|TRBV29-1|many
CSVVPAGVADTQYF
TGCAGCGTAGTCCCAGCGGGAGTAGCAGATACGCAGTATTTT
>NA|TRBJ2-5|TRBV20-1|many
CSAHDKYQETQYF
TGCAGTGCCCACGACAAGTACCAAGAGACCCAGTACTTC
>NA|TRBJ1-4|TRBV5-5|many
CASSPRAANEKLFF
TGTGCCAGCAGCCCGCGTGCGGCTAATGAAAAACTGTTTTTT
>TRBD2|TRBJ2-1|TRBV11-2|NA
CASSLKDSGRAEQFF
TGTGCCAGCAGCTTAAAAGATAGCGGGAGGGCTGAGCAGTTCTTC
>NA|TRBJ2-1|TRBV20-1|many
CSPMFYNEQFF
TGCAGTCCTATGTTTTACAATGAGCAGTTCTTC
>NA|TRBJ2-5|TRBV5-1|many
CASSLEGETQYF
TGTGCCAGCAGCTTAGAAGGGGAGACCCAGTACTTC
>NA|TRBJ1-5|TRBV19|NA
CASSIVLGLSNQPQHF
TGTGCCAGTAGTATAGTTCTGGGGTTGAGCAATCAGCCCCAGCATTTT
>NA|TRBJ2-1|TRBV12-3/TRBV12-4|many
CASSLLVGEQFF
TGTGCCAGCAGTTTACTAGTCGGTGAGCAGTTCTTC
>NA|TRBJ2-4|TRBV29-1|NA
CSAAQISNIQYF
TGCAGCGCCGCACAGATCTCCAACATTCAGTACTTC
>TRBD1|TRBJ1-5|TRBV6-2/TRBV6-3|NA
CASRTGAQYSNQPQHF
TGTGCCAGCCGGACAGGGGCTCAGTATAGCAATCAGCCCCAGCATTTT
>NA|TRBJ2-5|TRBV9|NA
CASSAWGGSETQYF
TGTGCCAGCAGCGCCTGGGGGGGCTCGGAGACCCAGTACTTC
>NA|TRBJ2-5|TRBV6-5|many
CASSFQGIGETQYF
TGTGCCAGCAGTTTCCAGGGGATCGGGGAGACCCAGTACTTC
>NA|TRBJ2-3|TRBV10-3|many
CAISERTTDPPDTQYF
TGTGCCATCAGTGAGCGCACGACAGACCCCCCAGATACGCAGTATTTT
>TRBD1|TRBJ1-2|TRBV12-3/TRBV12-4|many
CASSRQGYYGYTF
TGTGCCAGCAGTCGACAGGGCTACTATGGCTACACCTTC